Presented here are 27 T cell receptor beta chains from one specimen sequenced in a study of control samples from healthy donors and cancer patients. Data came from immunoSEQ multiplex PCR; TCRdb stores just in-frame clones and leaves some out. The repertoire consists of about 180,000 clones, with 85% to 95% occurring once and the leading ten covering roughly 1.5%. Sequenced input: blood. The receptors come from a man between 25 and 39 years old in good health.

The CDR3 DNA reads TGTGCCAGCAGCTGGATGGCGGGGGGGCCTTGGGAAAAACTGTTTTTT. This translates into CASSWMAGGPWEKLFF. This chain joins TRBV5-6 and TRBJ1-4; maybe TRBD1 (6 bases). The CDR3 sequence is 16 residues long. Looked up from germline, CDR1 is SGHDT and CDR2 is YYEEEE. V dropped 3 bases and J dropped 8 bases, with 20 bases sitting between them.

This chain uses TRBV29-1 with TRBJ2-5; 8 bases map to TRBD2. This CDR3 is 14 amino acids long. V was pared by 1 base and J by 5 bases, with 6 bases of the junction left unmatched. Germline V lookup: CDR1 SQVTM, CDR2 ANQGSEA. The CDR3 nucleotides are TGCAGCGTTGAAGGCGGGGGGCTGGGGGAGACCCAGTACTTC. The encoded protein is CSVEGGGLGETQYF.

The CDR3 region has the DNA TGTGCCAGCAGTTTATCGGGGACAGGAGGCAATCAGCCCCAGCATTTT. It is translated as CASSLSGTGGNQPQHF. The J gene is TRBJ1-5, the V gene TRBV27, with TRBD1 matching over 8 bases. The V gene end was trimmed by 0 bases and the J gene end by 2 bases; junction bases not matched to a gene: 3. This CDR3 is built from 16 residues. In germline, CDR1 is MNHEY, CDR2 SMNVEV (reference sequence).

The J gene is TRBJ1-3, the V gene TRBV18; maybe TRBD1 (5 bases). The CDR3 contains 19 residues. V lost 5 bases to trimming and J lost 0 bases, with 23 bases between them. CDR1 and CDR2 (germline): KGHSH, LQKENI. The CDR3 here is CASSTLGDLGRSSGNTIYF. The CDR3 DNA reads as TGTGCCAGCTCAACACTGGGGGACTTAGGCAGGAGCTCTGGAAACACCATATATTTT.

V gene TRBV10-2 combines with J gene TRBJ2-7; no reliable D call. V was trimmed by 4 bases and J by 2 bases, leaving 3 bases between them. The CDR3 sequence is 11 residues long. The V gene's germline CDR1 is WSHSY and CDR2 SAAADI. The CDR3: CASSGPYEQYF. CDR3 DNA: TGCGCCAGCAGTGGCCCCTACGAGCAGTACTTC.

The chain is built from TRBV10-3 and TRBJ1-3, with a tentative D call TRBD1 (5 bases). Germline V CDR1 and CDR2: ENHRY, SYGVKD. The CDR3 is 16 residues long. V lost 3 bases, J lost 0 bases, and 12 bases lay in between. The CDR3 sequence is CAISEGEKLSGNTIYF. CDR3 nucleotide sequence: TGTGCCATCAGTGAAGGGGAAAAACTCTCTGGAAACACCATATATTTT.

V is TRBV7-9 and J is TRBJ1-1, with 7 nucleotides matching TRBD1. Looked up from germline, CDR1 is SEHNR and CDR2 is FQNEAQ (reference sequence). CDR3 length: 14 residues. Losses at the gene ends were 3 bases for V and 3 bases for J; bases not matched to a gene: 4. CDR3 sequence: CASSFTGVHTEAFF. The CDR3 bases are TGTGCCAGCAGCTTCACAGGGGTCCACACTGAAGCTTTCTTT.

This clone occurred once. The chain combines TRBV5-8 with TRBJ1-3; D gene ambiguous. The V end lost 2 bases, the J end lost 4 bases, and 13 bases lay between the germline ends. The CDR3 spans 15 residues. Germline V lookup: CDR1 SGHTS, CDR2 YDEGEE. The CDR3 nucleotides read TGTGCCAGCAGCTTCGGACTCCGGGCAGGAAACACCATATATTTT. It encodes CASSFGLRAGNTIYF.

This rearrangement joins TRBV9 to TRBJ1-3; 10 bases agree with TRBD1. Germline trimming cut 3 bases from V and 8 bases from J; bases unmatched to any gene: 2. The CDR3 totals 13 residues. Per germline, CDR1 SGDLS and CDR2 YYNGEE. DNA of the CDR3: TGTGCCAGCAGCGATGGGACAGGGGACACCATATATTTT. Its protein is CASSDGTGDTIYF.

This clone was seen more than once but under ten times. The chain recombines TRBV27 with TRBJ1-1; no firm D call. The CDR3 spans 13 residues. Between the trimmed V and J ends, which lost 3 bases and 4 bases, there was a span of 9 bases. Per germline, CDR1 MNHEY and CDR2 SMNVEV (reference sequence). This CDR3 reads CASSLMGSTEAFF. The CDR3 DNA is TGTGCCAGCAGTTTGATGGGGAGCACTGAAGCTTTCTTT.

This rearrangement joins TRBV7-9 to TRBJ2-2, with D tentatively TRBD1 (6 bases). The germline V gene has CDR1 SEHNR and CDR2 FQNEAQ (reference sequence). The CDR3 spans 15 residues. Trimming shortened V by 2 bases and J by 4 bases, and 11 bases separated the two germline ends. In nucleotides, the CDR3 is TGTGCCAGCAGCTTATCAGGGGTTGGCACCGGGGAGCTGTTTTTT. This encodes CASSLSGVGTGELFF.

This clone came up a few times. CDR3 region: CSVDGTGLGTEAFF. The CDR3 DNA reads TGCAGCGTTGATGGGACGGGGTTGGGCACTGAAGCTTTCTTT. The chain links TRBV29-1 to TRBJ1-1; D may be TRBD1 (5 bases). The germline gives CDR1 SQVTM, CDR2 ANQGSEA. The CDR3 contains 14 residues. Trimming left V 3 bases short and J 4 bases short, with 15 bases between.

This clone was observed a few times. This chain links TRBV28 with TRBJ1-2, with D uncertain. CDR1 is MDHEN and CDR2 is SYDVKM in the germline V gene. The CDR3 spans 13 residues. V was trimmed by 3 bases and J by 6 bases, leaving 11 bases between them. CDR3 amino acids: CASSFGVKDGYTF. Here the CDR3 DNA reads TGTGCCAGCAGTTTCGGCGTAAAGGATGGCTACACCTTC.

V and J are TRBV19 and TRBJ1-1; D gene uncertain. V shed 4 bases and J shed 1 base, with 13 bases lying between them. The CDR3 is 15 residues long. The V gene's germline CDR1 is LNHDA and CDR2 SQIVND (reference sequence). CDR3 protein: CASSKDVEGNTEAFF. CDR3 sequence (DNA): TGTGCCAGTAGTAAAGATGTGGAGGGGAACACTGAAGCTTTCTTT. The full variable domain, its missing parts supplied by reference TRBV19 and TRBJ1-1, is DGGITQSPKYLFRKEGQNVTLSCEQNLNHDAMYWYRQDPGQGLRLIYYSQIVNDFQKGDIAEGYSVSREKKESFPLTVTSAQKNPTAFYLCASSKDVEGNTEAFFGQGTRLTVV.

The gene calls are TRBV24-1 and TRBJ1-1, with D perhaps TRBD1 (5 bases). Germline V gene lookup returns CDR1 KGHDR and CDR2 SFDVKD. Trimming took 8 bases from V and 1 from J, leaving 13 bases between them. The CDR3 sequence is 14 residues long. The CDR3 spells CATTEDKGNTEAFF. The CDR3 DNA reads as TGTGCCACCACCGAGGACAAGGGGAACACTGAAGCTTTCTTT.

This chain joins TRBV6-5 and TRBJ1-2; no reliable D call. The CDR3 has 16 residues. The germline gives CDR1 MNHEY, CDR2 SVGAGI. Trimming shortened V by 4 bases and J by 8 bases, and 23 bases separated the two germline ends. CDR3 region: CASSSTHQGGVKGYTF. CDR3 nucleotide sequence: TGTGCCAGCAGTTCGACCCACCAAGGCGGAGTGAAAGGCTACACCTTC.

This rearrangement joins TRBV18 to TRBJ1-2, with D uncertain. The CDR3 length is 13 residues. Between the trimmed V and J ends, which lost 3 bases and 5 bases, there was a span of 10 bases. Per the germline V gene, CDR1 is KGHSH and CDR2 is LQKENI. CDR3 residues: CASSPTDGYGYTF. The CDR3 coding sequence is TGTGCCAGCTCACCGACCGACGGTTATGGCTACACCTTC.

J is TRBJ2-7 and V is TRBV29-1, with D possibly matching TRBD1 (5 bases). This CDR3 spans 13 amino acids. The V end lost 0 bases, the J end lost 4 bases, and 10 bases lay between the germline ends. From germline, CDR1 is SQVTM and CDR2 ANQGSEA. Here the CDR3 reads CSVEDRVGYEQYF. The CDR3 nucleotides read TGCAGCGTTGAAGACAGGGTAGGATACGAGCAGTACTTC.

This clone came up a few times. V is TRBV14 and J is TRBJ2-7; 9 nucleotides line up with TRBD1. The CDR3 spans 15 residues. The junction had 10 bases not matched to a gene; V was cut back by 4 bases and J by 6 bases. CDR1 is SGHDN, CDR2 FVKESK, per germline. The CDR3 sequence is CASSPWRGQGGEQYF. DNA for the CDR3: TGTGCCAGCAGCCCCTGGCGGGGACAGGGAGGCGAGCAGTACTTC. Variable domain in full (rest from reference TRBV14 and TRBJ2-7): EAGVTQFPSHSVIEKGQTVTLRCDPISGHDNLYWYRRVMGKEIKFLLHFVKESKQDESGMPNNRFLAERTGGTYSTLKVQPAELEDSGVYFCASSPWRGQGGEQYFGPGTRLTVT.

The chain is built from TRBV10-2 and TRBJ2-7; 7 bases match TRBD1. This CDR3 has 12 amino acids. Trimming removed 8 bases from V and 1 base from J; junction bases left unmatched: 2. Per germline, CDR1 WSHSY and CDR2 SAAADI. In DNA, the CDR3 is TGCGCCAGCGGGACAGCTTCCTACGAGCAGTACTTC. Its protein is CASGTASYEQYF.

This chain joins TRBV15 and TRBJ2-7, with a possible D match to TRBD2 (5 bases). From germline, CDR1 is LNHNV and CDR2 YYDKDF (reference sequence). The CDR3 spans 13 residues. Deletions cut 1 base from V and 6 bases from J, with 10 bases between. The CDR3, as DNA: TGTGCCACCAGCAGAGTACTAGTTTCCGAGCAGTACTTC. Amino acids: CATSRVLVSEQYF. The full variable domain, its missing parts supplied by reference TRBV15 and TRBJ2-7, is DAMVIQNPRYQVTQFGKPVTLSCSQTLNHNVMYWYQQKSSQAPKLLFHYYDKDFNNEADTPDNFQSRRPNTSFCFLDIRSPGLGDTAMYLCATSRVLVSEQYFGPGTRLTVT.

V and J are TRBV18 and TRBJ2-5; 8 bases align to TRBD2. The CDR3 extends over 16 amino acids. V was pared by 0 bases and J by 4 bases, with 7 bases of the junction left unmatched. Germline CDR1 is KGHSH and CDR2 is LQKENI. The CDR3 DNA follows: TGTGCCAGCTCACCACCTGGCGGGGGGTGGAGAGAGACCCAGTACTTC. Amino acids: CASSPPGGGWRETQYF.

This chain joins TRBV5-5 and TRBJ2-7; unclear D gene. With 3 bases removed from V and 1 base from J, the gap between germline ends came to 11 bases. There are 14 residues in the CDR3. CDR1 is SGHKS, CDR2 YYEKEE, per germline (reference sequence). The CDR3 DNA reads TGTGCCAGCAGCTCCATGGTGGGTTCCTACGAGCAGTACTTC. This codes for CASSSMVGSYEQYF.

This chain connects TRBV27 to TRBJ1-5, with D possibly TRBD1 on 6 matching bases. Deletions cut 6 bases from V and 3 bases from J, with 15 bases between. Germline lookup yields CDR1 MNHEY and CDR2 SMNVEV (reference sequence). This CDR3 contains 15 residues. DNA of the CDR3: TGTGCCAGCAGACGATCACAGGGTTACAATCAGCCCCAGCATTTT. Protein product: CASRRSQGYNQPQHF.

J is TRBJ1-3 and V is TRBV5-4, with a tentative D call TRBD1 (5 bases). The V and J ends lost 0 bases and 2 bases respectively, with 12 bases between them. Looked up from germline, CDR1 is SGHNT and CDR2 is YYREEE (reference sequence). This CDR3 has 16 residues. The CDR3 is CASSLGGTYAGNTIYF. The CDR3 DNA reads as TGTGCCAGCAGCTTGGGGGGGACTTACGCTGGAAACACCATATATTTT.

The chain recombines TRBV19 with TRBJ1-2; the match to TRBD1 covers 10 bases. This CDR3 region has 14 residues. Germline CDR1 and CDR2: LNHDA and SQIVND (reference sequence). With V trimmed by 5 bases and J by 5 bases, 5 bases remained unmatched. CDR3 nucleotide sequence: TGTGCCAGTAGTCTGGACAGGGGGTTTTATGGCTACACCTTC. Protein sequence: CASSLDRGFYGYTF.

The genes are TRBV15 and TRBJ1-1; 10 bases agree with TRBD1. With 2 bases clipped from V and 2 bases from J, the junction kept 8 bases outside the gene matches. CDR1 and CDR2 from the germline V gene are LNHNV and YYDKDF (reference sequence). The CDR3 has 17 residues. The CDR3 loop is CATSRSGTGALNTEAFF. The CDR3 nucleotides are TGTGCCACCAGCAGATCCGGGACAGGGGCCTTAAACACTGAAGCTTTCTTT.